This entry concerns a single T cell receptor (beta chain). Trimming pared 0 bases from V and 5 bases from J, leaving 13 bases between. CDR1 MNHEY and CDR2 SVGAGI come from the germline V gene. The CDR3 runs 15 residues. The source of the sample is a study of blood T cell repertoires in COVID-19. Produced via immunoSEQ multiplex PCR; TCRdb's table is partial and in-frame only. Of 180,000 or so clones listed, roughly four fifths were seen once; the top ten hold 6.5% to 8.5%. The sample taken for sequencing was peripheral blood. The sequence derives from a human donor with acute or convalescent COVID-19. The donor label of this sample is uncertain. The V gene is TRBV6-5, the J gene TRBJ2-5; D is perhaps TRBD2 (5 bases). CDR3: CASSYSSLGGETQYF. CDR3 nucleotides: TGTGCCAGCAGTTACTCGAGCCTAGGAGGCGAGACCCAGTACTTC.